A selection of T cell receptor beta chains follows, all from one sample in a study of blood T cell repertoires in COVID-19. Method: immunoSEQ multiplex PCR; TCRdb's copy keeps in-frame clones and lacks some. The sample has roughly 250,000 clones, approximately 83% seen once. What was sequenced was PBMCs or T cells enriched from blood (not recorded which). The receptors were sampled from a woman in her forties or fifties who had recovered from COVID-19. Both conserved end residues are part of each CDR3. The D gene is left open where the match is weak. The size of a clone is reported for some rows only, either as once, few or many, or as a class for expanded clones.

TRBJ1-1 TRBV27 NA TRBD1 CASSLDQGAYTEAFF TGTGCCAGCAGTTTGGACCAGGGGGCTTACACTGAAGCTTTCTTT
TRBJ1-1 TRBV6-5 few NA CASSYLQDYGTEAFF TGTGCCAGCAGTTACCTTCAGGACTACGGGACTGAAGCTTTCTTT
TRBJ2-7 TRBV3-1/TRBV3-2 once NA CASSQGYRGGEQYF TGTGCCAGCAGCCAAGGATACAGGGGAGGCGAGCAGTACTTC
TRBJ1-4 TRBV4-1 NA TRBD1 CASSQDRGWATNEKLFF TGCGCCAGCAGCCAGGACAGGGGGTGGGCAACTAATGAAAAACTGTTTTTT
TRBJ2-2 TRBV5-1 once TRBD1 CASSVRTGVPGELFF TGCGCCAGCAGCGTTCGTACAGGGGTCCCCGGGGAGCTGTTTTTT
TRBJ1-5 TRBV7-8 NA NA CASSADSHSNQPQHF TGTGCCAGCAGCGCGGACAGCCATAGCAATCAGCCCCAGCATTTT
TRBJ1-5 TRBV19 NA TRBD1 CASSPPRDRGHQPQHF TGTGCCAGTAGTCCTCCTCGTGACAGGGGGCATCAGCCCCAGCATTTT
TRBJ1-1 TRBV6-1 NA NA CASSEVDKNTEAFF TGTGCCAGCAGTGAAGTCGACAAGAACACTGAAGCTTTCTTT
TRBJ1-1 TRBV5-6 once TRBD1 CASSPEGLTGVNTEAFF TGTGCCAGCAGCCCTGAGGGGTTGACAGGGGTGAACACTGAAGCTTTCTTT
TRBJ2-3 TRBV5-1 NA TRBD2 CASSPRLAGGLTDTQYF TGCGCCAGCAGCCCACGACTAGCGGGAGGATTGACAGATACGCAGTATTTT
TRBJ2-1 TRBV5-1 NA TRBD2 CASSLFSSGPINEQFF TGCGCCAGCAGCTTGTTTTCTAGCGGACCCATCAATGAGCAGTTCTTC
TRBJ2-7 TRBV7-2 once TRBD2 CASTITLAGESEQYF TGTGCCAGCACCATCACACTAGCGGGAGAATCCGAGCAGTACTTC
TRBJ2-7 TRBV4-2 NA TRBD2 CASSSKRESSYEQYF TGTGCCAGCAGCTCAAAGCGGGAGAGCTCCTACGAGCAGTACTTC
TRBJ1-6 TRBV2 NA NA CASSRGGSYNSPLHF TGTGCCAGCAGTCGGGGGGGATCCTATAATTCACCCCTCCACTTT
TRBJ2-1 TRBV7-2 NA TRBD1 CASSLRQGPYNEQFF TGTGCCAGCAGCCTACGACAGGGACCGTACAATGAGCAGTTCTTC
TRBJ2-7 TRBV5-1 NA NA CASSLETGTYEQYF TGCGCCAGCAGCTTGGAAACGGGGACCTACGAGCAGTACTTC
TRBJ2-5 TRBV11-2 NA TRBD2 CASSLERGETQYF TGTGCCAGCAGCTTAGAGCGGGGGGAGACCCAGTACTTC
TRBJ2-7 TRBV5-5 NA NA CASSPRTVAAFVSSYEQYF TGTGCCAGCAGCCCTAGGACAGTCGCGGCCTTCGTGAGCTCCTACGAGCAGTACTTC
TRBJ1-6 TRBV28 NA NA CASTVDWGSYNSPLHF TGTGCCAGCACTGTGGACTGGGGCTCCTATAATTCACCCCTCCACTTT
TRBJ2-7 TRBV28 NA NA CASSFHLPQGFSYEQYF TGTGCCAGCAGCTTCCACCTCCCCCAGGGGTTCTCCTACGAGCAGTACTTC
TRBJ2-1 TRBV3-1/TRBV3-2 NA NA CASSQEGTNSYNEQFF TGTGCCAGCAGCCAAGAAGGGACAAACAGTTACAATGAGCAGTTCTTC
TRBJ1-2 TRBV3-1/TRBV3-2 NA NA CASSHLQEGKGYTF TGTGCCAGCAGCCATCTTCAGGAGGGAAAAGGCTACACCTTC
TRBJ2-1 TRBV7-6 NA NA CASTKAEGAREQFF TGTGCCAGCACTAAGGCGGAAGGGGCTCGGGAGCAGTTCTTC
TRBJ1-6 TRBV2 NA TRBD1 CASVIGDRGQSPLHF TGTGCCAGCGTAATAGGGGACAGGGGGCAGTCACCCCTCCACTTT
TRBJ1-4 TRBV28 NA NA CASSLPQSVYEKLFF TGTGCCAGCAGTTTACCCCAGAGCGTGTATGAAAAACTGTTTTTT
TRBJ1-4 TRBV5-1 once TRBD1 CASSDRGNEKLFF TGCGCCAGCAGCGACAGGGGCAATGAAAAACTGTTTTTT
TRBJ1-4 TRBV19 NA NA CASSPRGVGGDEKLFF TGTGCCAGTAGTCCTCGAGGAGTAGGGGGAGATGAAAAACTGTTTTTT
TRBJ1-1 TRBV3-1/TRBV3-2 NA NA CASSPGWSAPEAFF TGTGCCAGCAGCCCTGGATGGTCAGCGCCTGAAGCTTTCTTT
TRBJ1-2 TRBV15 NA NA CATSRDREGSGYTF TGTGCCACCAGCAGAGACAGGGAGGGATCGGGCTACACCTTC
TRBJ2-1 TRBV20-1 NA NA CSGGGYNEQFF TGCAGTGGGGGCGGATACAATGAGCAGTTCTTC
TRBJ1-2 TRBV5-6 NA NA CASSPPSGGGYTF TGTGCCAGCAGCCCACCCTCGGGCGGGGGCTACACCTTC
TRBJ2-2 TRBV7-8 NA NA CASGGIANTGELFF TGTGCCAGCGGGGGGATCGCGAACACCGGGGAGCTGTTTTTT
TRBJ2-7 TRBV10-3 few NA CASSPGSYEQYF TGTGCCAGCTCGCCAGGGTCCTACGAGCAGTACTTC
TRBJ1-2 TRBV20-1 NA NA CSASYGRTYTF TGCAGTGCTAGTTATGGCCGTACCTACACCTTC
TRBJ2-1 TRBV29-1 NA TRBD2 CSVDTSGRALFF TGCAGCGTGGATACTAGCGGGAGGGCCCTGTTCTTC
TRBJ1-2 TRBV19 NA TRBD1 CASSSQGAGNYGYTF TGTGCCAGTAGTTCGCAGGGGGCGGGTAACTATGGCTACACCTTC
TRBJ2-7 TRBV5-1 NA TRBD1 CASSLGQGAAEQYF TGCGCCAGCAGCTTGGGACAGGGGGCGGCCGAGCAGTACTTC
TRBJ2-3 TRBV5-1 NA TRBD1 CASLLGQDTDTQYF TGCGCCAGCCTTCTTGGACAGGACACAGATACGCAGTATTTT
TRBJ1-4 TRBV21-1 once NA CASSKVGGRRPAASTTNEKLFF TGTGCCAGCAGCAAAGTGGGGGGAAGACGGCCGGCGGCCTCTACAACTAATGAAAAACTGTTTTTT
TRBJ2-7 TRBV7-2 NA NA CASSLSIIVYEQYF TGTGCCAGCAGCCTTAGCATTATAGTATACGAGCAGTACTTC
TRBJ2-7 TRBV7-6 NA TRBD2 CASTLSGSTHEQYF TGTGCCAGCACCCTTAGCGGGAGTACCCACGAGCAGTACTTC
TRBJ1-2 TRBV7-9 NA NA CASSPGGYGYTF TGTGCCAGCAGCCCCGGGGGCTATGGCTACACCTTC
TRBJ1-3 TRBV7-9 once TRBD1 CASSLARPGQATSGNTIYF TGTGCCAGCAGCTTAGCGAGGCCGGGACAGGCTACGTCTGGAAACACCATATATTTT
TRBJ1-6 TRBV6-2/TRBV6-3 NA TRBD1 CASSYDRGAYNSPLHF TGTGCCAGCAGTTACGACAGGGGAGCCTATAATTCACCCCTCCACTTT
TRBJ2-7 TRBV12-3/TRBV12-4 once NA CASSTRAHEQYF TGTGCCAGCAGTACCAGGGCCCACGAGCAGTACTTC
TRBJ2-4 TRBV7-3 NA NA CASSLDFKNIQYF TGTGCCAGCAGCTTAGACTTCAAAAACATTCAGTACTTC
TRBJ2-1 TRBV4-2 once TRBD1 CASSQPGTGNEQFF TGTGCCAGCAGTCAGCCCGGGACAGGGAATGAGCAGTTCTTC
TRBJ2-1 TRBV5-1 NA TRBD1 CATTTGLEDEQFF TGCGCCACCACGACAGGGCTTGAGGATGAGCAGTTCTTC
TRBJ2-1 TRBV19 NA TRBD1 CASSISTWDRDSYNEQFF TGTGCCAGTAGTATAAGTACGTGGGACAGGGACTCCTACAATGAGCAGTTCTTC
TRBJ2-3 TRBV21-1 NA NA CASQWGDHTQYF TGTGCCAGCCAGTGGGGGGACCATACGCAGTATTTT
TRBJ2-7 TRBV2 few TRBD2 CASSEMGLAGGYEQYF TGTGCCAGCAGTGAAATGGGGCTAGCGGGTGGCTACGAGCAGTACTTC
TRBJ2-1 TRBV6-5 NA TRBD1 CASSHNTGAGDEQFF TGTGCCAGCAGCCACAATACAGGGGCTGGGGATGAGCAGTTCTTC
TRBJ2-7 TRBV7-2 NA TRBD2 CASTQVGLAAYEQYF TGTGCCAGCACCCAGGTCGGACTAGCGGCCTACGAGCAGTACTTC
TRBJ2-5 TRBV28 NA TRBD1 CASSLGQERTQYF TGTGCCAGCAGTCTTGGACAGGAGAGGACCCAGTACTTC
TRBJ1-1 TRBV12-5 few NA CASGPDKNTEAFF TGTGCTAGTGGCCCGGACAAGAACACTGAAGCTTTCTTT
TRBJ2-1 TRBV7-3 NA TRBD2 CASSLGGPGVWEQFF TGTGCCAGCAGCCTGGGAGGGCCGGGGGTGTGGGAGCAGTTCTTC